The sequence of this T cell receptor (beta chain) was determined in a study of T cells after yellow fever vaccination. V dropped 2 bases and J dropped 5 bases, with 15 bases sitting between them. Germline CDR1 and CDR2: SQVTM and ANQGSEA. The CDR3 consists of 14 residues. This clonotype was picked up a small number of times. TCRdb analysed the 5' RACE reads with MiXCR anew, one entry per CDR3 protein. This table has about 350,000 distinct CDR3 sequences, roughly 8.3% appearing once. This receptor was taken from a man between 18 and 29 years old who received the YFV17D yellow fever vaccine. This material consisted of PBMCs, taken roughly 46 days after the first yellow fever vaccination. The chain combines TRBV29-1 with TRBJ2-5; D may be TRBD1 (5 bases). The CDR3 DNA follows: TGCAGCGTTGAATGGCAGGGCTTTGGTGAGACCCAGTACTTC. Translated, it gives CSVEWQGFGETQYF.